These 19 T cell receptor beta chains were all obtained from the same sample, sequenced in a study of T cell responses to AZD1222 COVID-19 vaccine. Libraries were prepared by immunoSEQ multiplex PCR; TCRdb keeps only in-frame clonotypes and omits some of them. The repertoire consists of 100,000 to 150,000 clones, with around 92% occurring once and the leading ten covering 1.5% to 2%. Material: peripheral blood, obtained 28 days after the second AZD1222 dose. These receptors all come from an adult who received the AZD1222 COVID-19 vaccine.

The V gene is TRBV4-3, the J gene TRBJ1-2, with 8 bases fitting TRBD1. The V gene end was trimmed by 0 bases and the J gene end by 7 bases; junction bases not matched to a gene: 10. From germline, CDR1 is LGHNA and CDR2 YSLEER. The CDR3 has 16 amino acids. The CDR3 is CASSQDPTGATSGYTF. The CDR3 DNA follows: TGCGCCAGCAGCCAAGACCCGACAGGGGCCACGAGTGGCTACACCTTC.

The J gene is TRBJ1-1, the V gene TRBV5-1, with 8 bases identical to TRBD1. CDR3 size: 15 residues. V shed 5 bases and J 5 bases; nucleotides not matched to a gene: 11. CDR1 and CDR2 (germline): SGHRS, YFSETQ. The CDR3 protein is CASRLSGTGGTEAFF. In DNA, the CDR3 is TGCGCCAGCAGACTATCCGGGACAGGAGGGACTGAAGCTTTCTTT.

This chain uses TRBV19 with TRBJ2-3, with D tentatively TRBD2 (7 bases). The CDR3 has 16 amino acids. Germline V gives CDR1 LNHDA, CDR2 SQIVND (reference sequence). V was cut by 5 bases and J by 0 bases, with 15 bases left in between. CDR3 protein: CASSYWAGASTDTQYF. In nucleotides, the CDR3 is TGTGCCAGTAGTTATTGGGCGGGGGCTAGCACAGATACGCAGTATTTT.

The chain uses TRBV7-9 and TRBJ2-1; no definite D call. Germline CDR1 is SEHNR and CDR2 is FQNEAQ (reference sequence). Trimming took 0 bases from V and 4 from J, leaving 10 bases between them. The CDR3 extends over 15 amino acids. The CDR3 DNA is TGTGCCAGCAGCTTAGCGGACGGAATTTACAATGAGCAGTTCTTC. This gives the protein CASSLADGIYNEQFF.

This clone was counted a single time. The chain couples TRBV28 to TRBJ1-4; D perhaps matches TRBD1 (5 bases). This CDR3 contains 15 residues. Germline V gene lookup returns CDR1 MDHEN and CDR2 SYDVKM. Deletions cut 6 bases from V and 8 bases from J, with 19 bases between. CDR3 protein: CASSRVGAEDEKLFF. DNA for the CDR3: TGTGCCAGCAGCCGAGTAGGGGCCGAGGACGAAAAACTGTTTTTT.

The chain has TRBV3-1 (or the pseudogene TRBV3-2) and TRBJ2-3, with no clear D. Germline loops: CDR1 LGHDT, CDR2 YNNKEL (reference sequence). There are 16 residues in the CDR3. Trimming cost V 0 bases and J 3 bases, with 13 bases left between them. In DNA, the CDR3 is TGTGCCAGCAGCCAAGAGTATAGGGTGGGGACAGATACGCAGTATTTT. Its protein is CASSQEYRVGTDTQYF.

CDR3 sequence (DNA): TGTGCCAGCAGAACCGGGGACATCCACACCATATATTTT. Protein sequence: CASRTGDIHTIYF. V usage is TRBV6-6 and J usage is TRBJ1-3; the D gene is possibly TRBD1 (6 bases). The CDR3 has 13 amino acids. V lost 6 bases and J lost 8, with 14 bases in between. Germline CDR1 is MNHNY and CDR2 is SVGAGI (reference sequence).

This sequence joins TRBV5-1 and TRBJ1-3; tentatively, D is TRBD1 (5 bases). The CDR3 loop spans 16 amino acids. The ends were cut back, 4 bases at V and 0 bases at J, with 14 bases in the middle. Germline CDR1 and CDR2: SGHRS and YFSETQ. This CDR3 is CASSLGPPGSGNTIYF. The CDR3 DNA sequence: TGCGCCAGCAGCCTGGGACCTCCGGGCTCTGGAAACACCATATATTTT.

This rearrangement joins TRBV19 to TRBJ2-2, with TRBD2 identical over 10 bases. Per the germline V gene, CDR1 is LNHDA and CDR2 is SQIVND (reference sequence). J was trimmed by 6 bases and V by 7 bases; bases with no gene match: 8. This CDR3 has 15 amino acids. The CDR3 protein is CASMGTSALSGELFF. In nucleotides, the CDR3 is TGTGCCAGTATGGGGACTAGCGCGTTATCCGGGGAGCTGTTTTTT.

The chain recombines TRBV5-4 with TRBJ2-1; D not certain. The CDR3 sequence is 12 residues long. Per the germline V gene, CDR1 is SGHNT and CDR2 is YYREEE (reference sequence). Trimming removed 3 bases at V and 8 bases at J, with 9 bases between. The CDR3: CASSSQAYEQFF. CDR3 bases: TGTGCCAGCAGCTCCCAGGCGTATGAGCAGTTCTTC.

This chain links TRBV5-1 with TRBJ2-7, with TRBD1 as a possible D gene (5 bases). The CDR3 spans 15 residues. V lost 0 bases and J 3 bases, leaving 13 bases between the germline ends. Germline V CDR1 and CDR2: SGHRS, YFSETQ. The CDR3 is CASSLAQGSLYEQYF. In DNA form, the CDR3 reads TGCGCCAGCAGCTTGGCCCAGGGATCCCTCTACGAGCAGTACTTC.

The V gene is TRBV6-5, the J gene TRBJ2-7; tentative D call: TRBD2 (6 bases). CDR3 length: 13 amino acids. Trimming left V 5 bases short and J 4 bases short, with 12 bases between. Germline lookup yields CDR1 MNHEY and CDR2 SVGAGI. The CDR3 DNA is TGTGCCAGCAGTACGGGGGTAGAATACGAGCAGTACTTC. Amino acid sequence: CASSTGVEYEQYF.

This sequence joins TRBV3-1 (or the pseudogene TRBV3-2) and TRBJ2-1; TRBD1 aligns across 10 bases. The germline gives CDR1 LGHDT, CDR2 YNNKEL (reference sequence). Trimming took 0 bases from V and 9 from J; bases not matched to a gene: 8. The CDR3 totals 16 residues. This CDR3 reads CASSQEPGQGKGEQFF. The CDR3, as DNA: TGTGCCAGCAGCCAAGAGCCGGGACAGGGGAAAGGTGAGCAGTTCTTC.

Only one count was recorded for this clone. This rearrangement joins TRBV7-5 to TRBJ2-7; TRBD1 reflects the table's D call only, with no check against the DNA. TRBV7-5 is given as a pseudogene. CDR3 length: 15 amino acids. The CDR3 DNA reads TGTGCCAGAAGCTTGGGGGCGAAAACCTCCTACGAGCAGTACTTC. Its protein is CARSLGAKTSYEQYF.

This clone turned up a few times. The chain carries TRBV7-9 and TRBJ1-1; no reliable D call. This CDR3 spans 13 amino acids. V lost 1 base and J 1 base, leaving 4 bases between the germline ends. The V gene's germline CDR1 is SEHNR and CDR2 FQNEAQ (reference sequence). CDR3 bases: TGTGCCAGCAGCTTAGAGGGGAACACTGAAGCTTTCTTT. Protein: CASSLEGNTEAFF.

This chain uses TRBV19 with TRBJ2-5; D unclear. The CDR3 covers 15 residues. The germline CDR1 and CDR2 sequences are LNHDA and SQIVND (reference sequence). V lost 4 bases and J lost 1, with 13 bases in between. The CDR3 nucleotides are TGTGCCAGTAGTACCCGCCGAGGCGCCCAAGAGACCCAGTACTTC. Protein: CASSTRRGAQETQYF.

V gene TRBV12-3 or TRBV12-4 combines with J gene TRBJ1-6, with D unresolved. Trimming took off 6 bases at V and 6 bases at J, with 9 bases between the two ends. The CDR3 is 13 amino acids. The CDR3 nucleotides read TGTGCCAGCAGCCCCGGATTTAATTCACCCCTCCACTTT. The encoded protein is CASSPGFNSPLHF.

The chain recombines TRBV6-6 with TRBJ1-6; no definite D call. With 7 bases removed from V and 7 bases from J, the gap between germline ends came to 14 bases. CDR1 is MNHNY and CDR2 is SVGAGI in the germline V gene (reference sequence). This CDR3 region has 14 residues. In nucleotides, the CDR3 is TGTGCCAGCACCCCACGGACGATCAATTCACCCCTCCACTTT. Translation gives CASTPRTINSPLHF.

The chain uses TRBV30 and TRBJ1-3; D is unresolved. The germline gives CDR1 GTSNPN, CDR2 SVGIG (reference sequence). There are 14 residues in the CDR3. The V and J ends lost 1 base and 0 bases respectively, with 7 bases between them. This CDR3 is CAWSGRTSGNTIYF. The CDR3 DNA sequence: TGTGCCTGGAGTGGGCGGACCTCTGGAAACACCATATATTTT.